The entry that follows covers one T cell receptor beta chain sequence. As yet, its antigen is unknown. Donors were systemically healthy Caucasian individuals from Russia aged roughly 6 to 100 years. Sample-barcoded 5' priming and a J-beta primer mix drove a second PCR of roughly 6 to 12 cycles. Each sample provided no less than 2.5 million CDR3-containing paired-end reads. Using its own MiXCR run on the 5' RACE reads, TCRdb lists one record per CDR3 protein. The data show about 1.4 million distinct CDR3 sequences, around 59% seen once. This record belongs to a study of blood T cells in healthy people across ages. Findings and caveats of the study: Naive CD4+ cells and diversity were both higher in long-lived donors than in aged donors. There was a strong correlation between TCR beta diversity and naive T cell percentage.

Trimming cost V 0 bases and J 2 bases, with 10 bases left between them. Germline V gives CDR1 SEHNR, CDR2 FQNEAQ (reference sequence). The CDR3 contains 15 residues. The receptor was isolated from a man aged 18 to 30 in good health. Sequencing was done on a sample of blood. The chain uses TRBV7-9 and TRBJ1-2; D is undetermined. The CDR3 nucleotides read TGTGCCAGCAGCTTAGCGGCACCGCAGAACTATGGCTACACCTTC. This sequence encodes CASSLAAPQNYGYTF. The full variable domain, its missing parts supplied by reference TRBV7-9 and TRBJ1-2, is DTGVSQNPRHKITKRGQNVTFRCDPISEHNRLYWYRQTLGQGPEFLTYFQNEAQLEKSRLLSDRFSAERPKGSFSTLEIQRTEQGDSAMYLCASSLAAPQNYGYTFGSGTRLTVV.